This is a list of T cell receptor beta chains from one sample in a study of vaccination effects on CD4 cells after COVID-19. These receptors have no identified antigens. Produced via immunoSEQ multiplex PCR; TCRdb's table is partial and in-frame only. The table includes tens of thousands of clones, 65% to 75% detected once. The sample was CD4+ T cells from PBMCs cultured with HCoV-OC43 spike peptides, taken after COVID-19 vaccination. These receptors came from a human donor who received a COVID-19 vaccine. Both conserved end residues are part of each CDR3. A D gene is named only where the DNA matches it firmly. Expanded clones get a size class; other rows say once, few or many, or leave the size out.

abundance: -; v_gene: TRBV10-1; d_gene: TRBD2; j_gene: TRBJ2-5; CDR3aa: CASSSGGGVGTQYF; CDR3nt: TGCGCCAGCAGTTCTGGCGGGGGAGTGGGGACCCAGTACTTC
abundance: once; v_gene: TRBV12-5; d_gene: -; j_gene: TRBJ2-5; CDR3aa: CASGLGVRRAPRETQYF; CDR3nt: TGTGCTAGTGGTTTGGGAGTCCGGCGGGCTCCCAGGGAGACCCAGTACTTC
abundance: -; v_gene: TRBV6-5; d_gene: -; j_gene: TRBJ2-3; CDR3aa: CANSGRFLDTQYF; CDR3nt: TGTGCCAACTCGGGACGGTTTTTGGATACGCAGTATTTT
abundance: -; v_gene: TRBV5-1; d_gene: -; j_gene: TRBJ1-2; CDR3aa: CASSWEGSNYGYTF; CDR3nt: TGCGCCAGCAGCTGGGAGGGGTCTAACTATGGCTACACCTTC
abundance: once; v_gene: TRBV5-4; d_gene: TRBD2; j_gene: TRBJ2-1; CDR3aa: CASSVVAGGIYNEQFF; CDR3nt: TGTGCCAGCAGCGTCGTAGCGGGAGGGATTTACAATGAGCAGTTCTTC
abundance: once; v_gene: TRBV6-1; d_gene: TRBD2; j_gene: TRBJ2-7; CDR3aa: CASLKGAGGPIEQYF; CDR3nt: TGTGCCAGCCTAAAGGGGGCGGGAGGGCCGATCGAGCAGTACTTC
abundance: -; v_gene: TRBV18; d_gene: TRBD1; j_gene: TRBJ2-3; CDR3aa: CASSPQTGGRTDTQYF; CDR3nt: TGTGCCAGCTCACCCCAGACAGGGGGTCGGACAGATACGCAGTATTTT
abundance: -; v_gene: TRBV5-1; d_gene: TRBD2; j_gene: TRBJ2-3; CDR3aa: CASTIGGGPLDTQYF; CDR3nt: TGCGCCAGCACCATCGGCGGGGGGCCCCTGGATACGCAGTATTTT
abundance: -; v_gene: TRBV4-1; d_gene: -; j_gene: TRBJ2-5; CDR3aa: CASSQGRRASVETQYF; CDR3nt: TGCGCCAGCAGCCAGGGGAGGCGGGCTAGCGTCGAGACCCAGTACTTC
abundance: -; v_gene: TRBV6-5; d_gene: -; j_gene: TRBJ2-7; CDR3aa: CASSLGGEQYF; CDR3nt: TGTGCCAGCAGTTTAGGTGGCGAGCAGTACTTC
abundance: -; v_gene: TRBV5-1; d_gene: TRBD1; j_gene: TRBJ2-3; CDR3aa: CASSPGGNADTQYF; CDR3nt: TGCGCCAGCAGCCCAGGGGGCAATGCAGATACGCAGTATTTT
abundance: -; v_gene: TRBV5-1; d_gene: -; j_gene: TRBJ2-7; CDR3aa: CASSLLVRGPYEQYF; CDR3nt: TGCGCCAGCAGCTTGTTGGTGAGGGGACCCTACGAGCAGTACTTC
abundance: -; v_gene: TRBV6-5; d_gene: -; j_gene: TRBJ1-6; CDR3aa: CASSPRRDSPLHF; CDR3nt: TGTGCCAGCAGCCCCAGAAGGGATTCACCCCTCCACTTT
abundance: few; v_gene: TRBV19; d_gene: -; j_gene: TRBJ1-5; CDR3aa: CASSSLTGYSNQPQHF; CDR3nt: TGTGCCAGTAGTTCCCTAACAGGGTATAGCAATCAGCCCCAGCATTTT
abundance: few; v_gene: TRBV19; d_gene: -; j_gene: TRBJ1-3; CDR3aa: CASRLSGNTIYF; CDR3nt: TGTGCCAGTAGACTCTCTGGAAACACCATATATTTT
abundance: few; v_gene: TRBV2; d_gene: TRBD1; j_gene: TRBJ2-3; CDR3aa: CASSGGGIGADTQYF; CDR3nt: TGTGCCAGCAGTGGAGGGGGCATAGGAGCAGATACGCAGTATTTT
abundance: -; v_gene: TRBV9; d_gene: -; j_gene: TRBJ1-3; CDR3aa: CASSGGTLRTNTIYF; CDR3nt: TGTGCCAGCAGCGGCGGGACACTACGGACAAACACCATATATTTT
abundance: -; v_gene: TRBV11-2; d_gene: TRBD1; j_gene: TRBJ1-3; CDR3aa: CASSPGQGIILSGNTIYF; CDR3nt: TGTGCCAGCAGCCCGGGACAGGGGATTATACTTTCTGGAAACACCATATATTTT
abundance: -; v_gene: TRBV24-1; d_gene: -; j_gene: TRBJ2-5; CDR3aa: CATSGTEETQYF; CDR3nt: TGTGCCACCAGTGGGACAGAAGAGACCCAGTACTTC
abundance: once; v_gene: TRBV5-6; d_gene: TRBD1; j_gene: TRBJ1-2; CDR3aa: CASSAETGGFGGYTF; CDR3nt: TGTGCCAGCAGCGCCGAGACAGGGGGATTCGGTGGCTACACCTTC
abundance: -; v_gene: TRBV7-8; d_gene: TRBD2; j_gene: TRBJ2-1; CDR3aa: CASSYYRDYRYNEQFF; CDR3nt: TGTGCCAGCAGCTACTACCGGGACTACCGATACAATGAGCAGTTCTTC
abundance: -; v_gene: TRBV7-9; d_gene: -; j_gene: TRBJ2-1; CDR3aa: CASSLVQGASNEQFF; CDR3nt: TGTGCCAGCAGCTTAGTCCAAGGGGCATCCAATGAGCAGTTCTTC
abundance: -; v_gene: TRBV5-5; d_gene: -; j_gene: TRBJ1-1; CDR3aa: CASTYTDMNTEAFF; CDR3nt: TGTGCCAGCACCTACACAGACATGAACACTGAAGCTTTCTTT
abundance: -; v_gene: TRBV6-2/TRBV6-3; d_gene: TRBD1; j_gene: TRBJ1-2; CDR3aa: CASSPDRLYGYTF; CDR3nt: TGTGCCAGCAGTCCGGACAGGCTCTATGGCTACACCTTC
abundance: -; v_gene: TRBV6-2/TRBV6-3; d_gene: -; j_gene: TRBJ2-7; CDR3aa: CASSYVSTQGQSSYEQYF; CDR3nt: TGTGCCAGCAGTTACGTGTCCACCCAGGGCCAAAGCTCCTACGAGCAGTACTTC
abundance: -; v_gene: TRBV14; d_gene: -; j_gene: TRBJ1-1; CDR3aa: CASSQVLSNTEAFF; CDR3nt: TGTGCCAGCAGCCAAGTTCTCTCGAACACTGAAGCTTTCTTT
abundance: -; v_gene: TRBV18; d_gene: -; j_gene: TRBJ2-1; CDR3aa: CASSPETSYNEQFF; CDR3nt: TGTGCCAGCTCACCAGAGACCTCCTACAATGAGCAGTTCTTC
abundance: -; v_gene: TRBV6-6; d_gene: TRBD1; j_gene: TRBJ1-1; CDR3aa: CASSYGGQGKTEAFF; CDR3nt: TGTGCCAGCAGTTACGGTGGACAGGGAAAAACTGAAGCTTTCTTT
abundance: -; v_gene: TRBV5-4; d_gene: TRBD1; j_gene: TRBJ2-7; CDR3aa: CASSLSVTGVHEQYF; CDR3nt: TGTGCCAGCAGCTTGAGTGTGACAGGGGTCCACGAGCAGTACTTC
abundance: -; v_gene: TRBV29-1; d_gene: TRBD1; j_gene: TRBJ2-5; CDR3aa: CSVPEKGDRKASQYF; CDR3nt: TGCAGCGTTCCCGAAAAGGGGGACAGGAAGGCCTCGCAGTACTTC
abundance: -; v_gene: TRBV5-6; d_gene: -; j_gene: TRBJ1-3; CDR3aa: CASSRAMYASSGNTIYF; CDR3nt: TGTGCCAGCAGCCGAGCCATGTATGCCAGCTCTGGAAACACCATATATTTT
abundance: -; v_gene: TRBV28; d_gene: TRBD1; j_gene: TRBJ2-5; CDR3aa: CASSFQGAQETQYF; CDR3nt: TGTGCCAGCAGTTTCCAGGGGGCCCAAGAGACCCAGTACTTC
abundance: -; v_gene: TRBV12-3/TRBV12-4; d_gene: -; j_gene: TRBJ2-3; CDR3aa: CASSRGLSTQYF; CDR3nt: TGTGCCAGCAGCAGGGGACTTAGTACGCAGTATTTT